Sequencing of this T cell receptor (beta chain) was carried out in a study of T cells in narcolepsy. Germline-derived CDR1 and CDR2 are SGHDT and YYEEEE. Trimming removed 1 base from V and 7 bases from J, with 15 bases in between. The CDR3 totals 15 residues. This clone appeared once. Its antigen is not known. Profiling relied on immunoSEQ multiplex PCR, and the TCRdb table lists in-frame clones only, not all of them. Here the sample spans about 22,000 clones, 80% to 85% being singletons. Findings of the study overall: Autoreactive clonotypes reportedly recurred in blood of same and different patients, not controls. HCRT-specific and TRIB2-specific autoreactive clonotypes appeared among same-patient CSF and blood CD4+ clonotypes.

Sequencing was performed on memory (CD45RA-) CD4+ T cells from blood. The chain uses TRBV5-6 and TRBJ2-4, with unresolved D. The TCR sequence derives from a human donor in good health. The CDR3, as DNA: TGTGCCAGCAGCTTGAGGCGGTCTGGATATAACATTCAGTACTTC. Translation gives CASSLRRSGYNIQYF.